This T cell receptor beta chain was obtained from a study of blood T cell repertoires in COVID-19. Here immunoSEQ multiplex PCR was the method, and the copy in TCRdb shows in-frame clones only, minus some. The profile covers approximately 130,000 clones, with over 80% appearing a single time and 2% to 2.5% taken by the ten largest. Sequencing used peripheral blood. The TCR comes from a man aged 50 to 60 with active COVID-19.

The CDR3: CAIKGTEGVEKLFF. DNA of the CDR3: TGTGCCATCAAAGGGACAGAGGGGGTGGAAAAACTGTTTTTT. The rearrangement joins TRBV10-3 to TRBJ1-4; 7 nucleotides line up with TRBD1. The CDR3 has 14 amino acids. CDR1 and CDR2 from the germline V gene are ENHRY and SYGVKD. V was clipped by 7 bases and J by 8 bases; unmatched bases: 10.